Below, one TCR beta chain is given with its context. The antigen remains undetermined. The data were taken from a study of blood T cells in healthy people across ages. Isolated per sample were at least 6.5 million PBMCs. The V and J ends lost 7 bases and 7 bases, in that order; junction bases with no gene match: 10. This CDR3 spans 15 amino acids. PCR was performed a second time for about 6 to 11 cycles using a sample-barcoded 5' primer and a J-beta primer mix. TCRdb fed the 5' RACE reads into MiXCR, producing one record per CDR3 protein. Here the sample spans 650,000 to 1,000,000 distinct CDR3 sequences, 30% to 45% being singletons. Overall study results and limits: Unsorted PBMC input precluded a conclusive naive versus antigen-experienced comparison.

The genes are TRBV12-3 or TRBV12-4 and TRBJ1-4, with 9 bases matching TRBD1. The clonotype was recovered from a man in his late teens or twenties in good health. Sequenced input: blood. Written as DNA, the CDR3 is TGTGCCAGCACCCCGGTGGGACAGGGAGGTGAAAAACTGTTTTTT. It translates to CASTPVGQGGEKLFF.